The source of this T cell receptor beta chain is a study of T cell repertoires and HLA-DP antigens. Notes on this clone: Its specificity is not known.

The CDR3 is 17 amino acids. In germline, CDR1 is SGDLS, CDR2 YYNGEE. V lost 3 bases, J lost 0 bases, and 9 bases stayed unmatched. Measured with immunoSEQ multiplex PCR; TCRdb has only the in-frame clones, and not every one. The top ten clones hold about 0.25% of a sample with more than 90,000 clones, more than 85% of them seen once. This sequence was found in a woman aged 18-29 years in good health and CMV-seronegative. V usage is TRBV9 and J usage is TRBJ2-3; 8 nucleotides match TRBD1. Sample: CD4+ T cells from PBMCs. The CDR3 DNA reads TGTGCCAGCAGCGGACGTGGGACAGGACATAGCACAGATACGCAGTATTTT. Its protein product is CASSGRGTGHSTDTQYF. Full variable domain (remainder filled in from reference TRBV9 and TRBJ2-3): DSGVTQTPKHLITATGQRVTLRCSPRSGDLSVYWYQQSLDQGLQFLIQYYNGEERAKGNILERFSAQQFPDLHSELNLSSLELGDSALYFCASSGRGTGHSTDTQYFGPGTRLTVL.